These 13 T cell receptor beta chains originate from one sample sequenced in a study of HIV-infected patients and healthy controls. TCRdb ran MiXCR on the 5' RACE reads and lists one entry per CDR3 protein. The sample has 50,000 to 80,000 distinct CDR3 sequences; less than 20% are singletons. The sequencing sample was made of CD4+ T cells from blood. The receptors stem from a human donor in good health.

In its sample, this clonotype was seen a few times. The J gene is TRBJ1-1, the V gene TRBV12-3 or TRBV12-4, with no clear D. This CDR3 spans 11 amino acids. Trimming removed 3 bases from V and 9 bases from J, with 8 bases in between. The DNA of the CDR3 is TGTGCCAGCAGTTTGGGTGTCAAAGCTTTCTTT. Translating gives CASSLGVKAFF.

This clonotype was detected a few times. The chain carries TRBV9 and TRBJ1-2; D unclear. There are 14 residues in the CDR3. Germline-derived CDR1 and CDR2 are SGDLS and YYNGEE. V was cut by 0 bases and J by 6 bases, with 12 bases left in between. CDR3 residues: CASSVASRGDGYTF. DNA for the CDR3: TGTGCCAGCAGCGTAGCTTCGAGAGGAGATGGCTACACCTTC.

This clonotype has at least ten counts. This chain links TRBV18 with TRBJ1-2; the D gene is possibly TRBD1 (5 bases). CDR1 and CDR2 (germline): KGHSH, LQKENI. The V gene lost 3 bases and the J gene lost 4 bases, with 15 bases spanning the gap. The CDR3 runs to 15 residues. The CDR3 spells CASSPLVTVSYGYTF. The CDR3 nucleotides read TGTGCCAGCTCACCTCTTGTGACAGTCTCCTATGGCTACACCTTC.

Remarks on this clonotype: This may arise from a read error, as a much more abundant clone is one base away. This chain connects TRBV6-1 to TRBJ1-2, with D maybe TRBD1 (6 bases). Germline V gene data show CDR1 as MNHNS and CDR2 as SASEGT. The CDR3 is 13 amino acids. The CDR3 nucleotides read TGTGCCAGAAGTGAAACAGGGACTCGGGGCTACACCTTC. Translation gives CARSETGTRGYTF.

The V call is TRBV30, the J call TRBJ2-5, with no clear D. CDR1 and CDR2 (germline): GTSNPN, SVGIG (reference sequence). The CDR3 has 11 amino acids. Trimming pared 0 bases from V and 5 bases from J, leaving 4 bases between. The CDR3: CAWSVGETQYF. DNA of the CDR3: TGTGCCTGGAGTGTTGGGGAGACCCAGTACTTC.

CDR3 protein: CASSYGLAVNEQFF. The CDR3 DNA reads as TGTGCCAGCAGTTACGGCCTAGCGGTGAATGAGCAGTTCTTC. V usage is TRBV6-6 and J usage is TRBJ2-1; 7 positions agree with TRBD2. The CDR3 totals 14 residues. Germline V lookup: CDR1 MNHNY, CDR2 SVGAGI (reference sequence). V was clipped by 2 bases and J by 7 bases; unmatched bases: 5.

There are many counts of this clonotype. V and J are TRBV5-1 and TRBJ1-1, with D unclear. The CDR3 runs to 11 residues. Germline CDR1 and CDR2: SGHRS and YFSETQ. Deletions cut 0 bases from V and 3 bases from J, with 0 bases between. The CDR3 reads CASSLDTEAFF. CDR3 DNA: TGCGCCAGCAGCTTGGACACTGAAGCTTTCTTT.

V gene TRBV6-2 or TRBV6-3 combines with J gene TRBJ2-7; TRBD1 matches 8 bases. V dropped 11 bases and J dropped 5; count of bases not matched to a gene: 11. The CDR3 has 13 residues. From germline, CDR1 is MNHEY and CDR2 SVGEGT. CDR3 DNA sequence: TGTGCCTCCAAGCGGACAGGGACAGACGAGCAGTACTTC. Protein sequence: CASKRTGTDEQYF.

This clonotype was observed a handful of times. Written as DNA, the CDR3 is TGCAGTGCTAGATTGGCAGGGGCTACTGAAGCTTTCTTT. Translating gives CSARLAGATEAFF. This rearrangement joins TRBV20-1 to TRBJ1-1; weak D call: TRBD1 (6 bases). Germline values: CDR1 DFQATT, CDR2 SNEGSKA (reference sequence). V gave up 2 bases and J gave up 5 bases, with 12 bases separating them. This CDR3 is built from 13 residues.

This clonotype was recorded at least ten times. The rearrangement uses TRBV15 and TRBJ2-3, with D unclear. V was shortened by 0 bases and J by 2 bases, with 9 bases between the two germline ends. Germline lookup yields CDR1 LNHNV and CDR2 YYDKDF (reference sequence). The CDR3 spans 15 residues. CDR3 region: CATSRDHYNTDTQYF. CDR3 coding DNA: TGTGCCACCAGCAGAGATCATTACAACACAGATACGCAGTATTTT.

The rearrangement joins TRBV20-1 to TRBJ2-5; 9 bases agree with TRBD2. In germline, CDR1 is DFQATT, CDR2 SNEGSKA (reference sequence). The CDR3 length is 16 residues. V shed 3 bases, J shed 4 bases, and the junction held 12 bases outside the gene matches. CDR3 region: CSASLRASGIVETQYF. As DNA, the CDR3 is TGCAGTGCTAGCCTACGGGCTAGCGGGATTGTAGAGACCCAGTACTTC.

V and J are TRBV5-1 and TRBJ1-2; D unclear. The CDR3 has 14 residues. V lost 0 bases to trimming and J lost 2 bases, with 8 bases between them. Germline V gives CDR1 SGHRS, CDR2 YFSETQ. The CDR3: CASSLGSKNYGYTF. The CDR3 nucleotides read TGCGCCAGCAGCTTGGGCTCCAAGAACTATGGCTACACCTTC.

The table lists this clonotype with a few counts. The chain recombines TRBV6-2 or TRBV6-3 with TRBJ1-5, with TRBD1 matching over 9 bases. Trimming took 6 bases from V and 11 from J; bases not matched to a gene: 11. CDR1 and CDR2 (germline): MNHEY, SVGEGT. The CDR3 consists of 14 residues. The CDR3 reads CASRPGQGLPTQHF. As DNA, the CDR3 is TGTGCCAGCAGACCGGGACAGGGATTACCGACCCAGCATTTT.